Below, 2 T cell receptor beta chains from the same sample are listed, as sequenced in a study of cytomegalovirus exposure and HLA in healthy donors. Profiled with immunoSEQ multiplex PCR; TCRdb holds only in-frame clones, not every one. Among 180,000 or so clones listed, roughly 86% were seen once. The sequencing input was PBMCs. These receptors were collected from a man aged 25-45 years in good health and CMV-seropositive.

The chain joins TRBV5-5 to TRBJ2-3, with D perhaps TRBD2 (5 bases). The ends were cut back, 1 base at V and 4 bases at J, with 16 bases in the middle. Germline CDR1 SGHKS, CDR2 YYEKEE (reference sequence). This CDR3 is built from 16 residues. DNA for the CDR3: TGTGCCAGCAGCTTGTCCCCGTCCGGGATCCCAGATACGCAGTATTTT. Translated: CASSLSPSGIPDTQYF.

The CDR3 is CASSFGETRAYEQYF. Here the CDR3 DNA reads TGTGCCAGCAGTTTTGGGGAGACTCGAGCCTACGAGCAGTACTTC. This rearrangement joins TRBV28 to TRBJ2-7; D possibly corresponds to TRBD2 (5 bases). Germline CDR1 is MDHEN and CDR2 is SYDVKM. The CDR3 is made up of 15 amino acids. Trimming shortened V by 3 bases and J by 2 bases, and 14 bases separated the two germline ends. Supplemented by reference TRBV28 and TRBJ2-7, the full variable domain reads DVKVTQSSRYLVKRTGEKVFLECVQDMDHENMFWYRQDPGLGLRLIYFSYDVKMKEKGDIPEGYSVSREKKERFSLILESASTNQTSMYLCASSFGETRAYEQYFGPGTRLTVT.